Each of the 20 T cell receptor beta chains below was sequenced from the same sample in a study of T cell repertoires in cytomegalovirus infection. These TCRs are of unknown antigen specificity. TCRdb reprocessed the reads with MiXCR, giving one entry per CDR3 protein. The table includes 680,000 or so distinct CDR3 sequences, around 32% detected once. The input for sequencing was cultured PBMCs, taken from culture after CMV antigen stimulation. These receptor sequences come from a human donor in good health (CMV status not recorded). Some clones in this sample may be carry-over from other donors' samples.

This clonotype was recorded a few times. The chain is built from TRBV12-3 or TRBV12-4 and TRBJ2-3; 9 nucleotides match TRBD1. V gave up 5 bases and J gave up 6 bases; unmatched junction bases: 21. The CDR3 extends over 19 amino acids. CDR3 sequence (DNA): TGTGCCAGCAGTGCCGGACAGGGGATTTTCCAACAAACAATTGATACGCAGTATTTT. Its translation: CASSAGQGIFQQTIDTQYF.

This clonotype was recorded at least ten times. The chain is built from TRBV7-2 and TRBJ2-3; D call uncertain. This CDR3 is 14 amino acids long. Germline values: CDR1 SGHTA, CDR2 FQGNSA. With 5 bases removed from V and 5 bases from J, the gap between germline ends came to 14 bases. As DNA, the CDR3 is TGTGCCAGCAGCCCCTTGGTCACAGTAGATACGCAGTATTTT. Translating gives CASSPLVTVDTQYF.

The V call is TRBV6-2 or TRBV6-3, the J call TRBJ2-3; the match to TRBD1 covers 10 bases. The V gene's germline CDR1 is MNHEY and CDR2 SVGEGT. Trimming took 8 bases from V and 3 from J; bases not matched to a gene: 2. The length of the CDR3 is 13 residues. The CDR3 DNA reads TGTGCCAGCGACAGGGGGCAGACAGATACGCAGTATTTT. This encodes CASDRGQTDTQYF.

The chain has TRBV7-9 and TRBJ2-5; TRBD1 is a possible D gene (6 bases). This CDR3 region has 14 residues. Germline CDR1 and CDR2: SEHNR and FQNEAQ (reference sequence). V was pared by 5 bases and J by 5 bases, with 15 bases between. The CDR3 bases are TGTGCCAGCAGCCAAAGGACAGTCCGGGAGACCCAGTACTTC. It is translated as CASSQRTVRETQYF.

Only a few counts were recorded for this clonotype. The chain recombines TRBV6-5 with TRBJ2-1; either TRBD1 or TRBD2 may supply D (5 bases each). Per germline, CDR1 MNHEY and CDR2 SVGAGI. This CDR3 has 22 amino acids. Trimming left V 0 bases short and J 0 bases short, with 27 bases between. CDR3 sequence (DNA): TGTGCCAGCAGTTACTCGAAGCGTTGGGACGTACTACTTAGGAGCTCCTACAATGAGCAGTTCTTC. Translating gives CASSYSKRWDVLLRSSYNEQFF.

This chain uses TRBV7-9 with TRBJ1-2, with 7 nucleotides matching TRBD1. Germline CDR1 SEHNR, CDR2 FQNEAQ (reference sequence). Germline trimming cut 6 bases from V and 3 bases from J; bases unmatched to any gene: 7. The length of the CDR3 is 14 residues. CDR3 in DNA: TGTGCCAGCAGGACACAGGGGAGGGACTATGGCTACACCTTC. Residues: CASRTQGRDYGYTF.

This clonotype occurred a few times. The chain couples TRBV5-1 to TRBJ2-7; D not resolved. CDR3 length: 11 residues. The V end was cut by 3 bases, the J end by 7 bases, with 8 bases between. The germline V gene has CDR1 SGHRS and CDR2 YFSETQ. This CDR3 reads CASSCPYEQYF. The CDR3 nucleotides are TGCGCCAGCAGCTGCCCTTATGAGCAGTACTTC.

This rearrangement joins TRBV7-2 to TRBJ2-2, with a tentative D call TRBD2 (5 bases). Trimming took 5 bases from V and 2 from J, leaving 12 bases between them. The CDR3 runs 15 residues. Germline CDR1 reads SGHTA; CDR2 reads FQGNSA. The CDR3 nucleotides are TGTGCCAGCAGCCGCGGGCACAAAAACACCGGGGAGCTGTTTTTT. It specifies CASSRGHKNTGELFF.

This clonotype was recorded a few times. V gene TRBV7-8 combines with J gene TRBJ1-1; a possible D gene is TRBD1 (5 bases). The V gene's germline CDR1 is SGHVS and CDR2 FQNEAQ. V shed 5 bases and J shed 3 bases, with 16 bases lying between them. This CDR3 is 15 amino acids long. CDR3 residues: CASSPSPTGDTEAFF. The CDR3 DNA follows: TGTGCCAGCAGCCCCTCTCCGACGGGGGACACTGAAGCTTTCTTT.

V gene TRBV6-5 combines with J gene TRBJ1-6; 8 positions agree with TRBD1. The CDR3 length is 18 residues. Trimming took 5 bases from V and 0 from J; bases not matched to a gene: 9. Germline V gene sequence: CDR1 MNHEY, CDR2 SVGAGI. The CDR3 nucleotides read TGTGCCAGCAGTCGAACAGGGGGGCTTCGCTCCTATAATTCACCCCTCCACTTT. Protein: CASSRTGGLRSYNSPLHF.

V and J are TRBV19 and TRBJ2-3; 12 bases fit TRBD1. Germline values: CDR1 LNHDA, CDR2 SQIVND (reference sequence). The V and J ends lost 10 bases and 5 bases, in that order; junction bases with no gene match: 16. The CDR3 extends over 17 amino acids. The CDR3 DNA sequence: TGTGCCACCACAGGCCCACCGGGACAGGGGGCGAAAGATACGCAGTATTTT. Translating it yields CATTGPPGQGAKDTQYF. Supplemented by reference TRBV19 and TRBJ2-3, the full variable domain reads DGGITQSPKYLFRKEGQNVTLSCEQNLNHDAMYWYRQDPGQGLRLIYYSQIVNDFQKGDIAEGYSVSREKKESFPLTVTSAQKNPTAFYLCATTGPPGQGAKDTQYFGPGTRLTVL.

This clonotype has more than one count but fewer than ten. The V gene is TRBV4-2, the J gene TRBJ1-3; 7 bases are a match to TRBD1. Germline lookup yields CDR1 LGHNA and CDR2 YNFKEQ. V shed 4 bases, J shed 1 base, and the junction held 7 bases outside the gene matches. This CDR3 contains 16 residues. The CDR3 bases are TGTGCCAGCAGCCGGCAAGGGGGCTATTCTGGAAACACCATATATTTT. It is translated as CASSRQGGYSGNTIYF.

The V call is TRBV28, the J call TRBJ1-5; D not resolved. Trimming pared 5 bases from V and 5 bases from J, leaving 16 bases between. Germline CDR1 and CDR2: MDHEN and SYDVKM. CDR3 length: 15 residues. CDR3 DNA sequence: TGTGCCAGCAGTCGCCTGGCCGACGGGGATCAGCCCCAGCATTTT. It encodes CASSRLADGDQPQHF.

Ten or more counts support this clonotype. The chain is built from TRBV7-8 and TRBJ2-2; 10 bases agree with TRBD1. V lost 4 bases to trimming and J lost 5 bases; unmatched junction nucleotides: 7. CDR3 length equals 16 residues. Germline V CDR1 and CDR2: SGHVS, FQNEAQ. The CDR3 DNA reads TGTGCCAGCAGCTACCGGGACAGGGGTCGAACCGGGGAGCTGTTTTTT. Translated: CASSYRDRGRTGELFF.

The chain is built from TRBV7-2 and TRBJ2-7; D ambiguous. This CDR3 has 13 amino acids. Trimming stripped 3 bases from V and 0 bases from J, with 6 bases between. Germline V gene sequence: CDR1 SGHTA, CDR2 FQGNSA. The CDR3 protein is CASSFSSSYEQYV. The CDR3 nucleotides read TGTGCCAGCAGCTTCTCGAGCTCCTACGAGCAGTACGTC.

The V gene is TRBV7-2, the J gene TRBJ2-7, with D possibly TRBD2 on 5 matching bases. CDR1 and CDR2 from the germline V gene are SGHTA and FQGNSA. Trimming cost V 1 base and J 5 bases, with 18 bases left between them. The CDR3 runs to 16 residues. DNA for the CDR3: TGTGCCAGCAGCTTAGTCTTTAGAGAGGGTGTCGACGAGCAGTACTTC. It yields the protein CASSLVFREGVDEQYF.

CDR3 in amino acids: CASSLIWDDSNQPQHF. The CDR3 nucleotides are TGTGCCAGCAGTTTAATCTGGGACGATAGCAATCAGCCCCAGCATTTT. The rearrangement uses TRBV27 and TRBJ1-5, with a possible D match to TRBD1 (5 bases). The CDR3 has 16 amino acids. Per the germline V gene, CDR1 is MNHEY and CDR2 is SMNVEV (reference sequence). V lost 2 bases and J 0 bases, leaving 11 bases between the germline ends.

This clonotype occurred once. The genes are TRBV11-2 and TRBJ2-1, with 9 nucleotides matching TRBD2. CDR1 and CDR2 from the germline V gene are SGHAT and FQNNGV. This CDR3 has 16 residues. J was trimmed by 3 bases and V by 5 bases; bases with no gene match: 8. For the CDR3, the DNA is TGTGCCAGCAGCCCTCCCGGACTAGCGTTCTACAATGAGCAGTTCTTC. Translation gives CASSPPGLAFYNEQFF.

The chain combines TRBV28 with TRBJ2-5; 9 bases map to TRBD1. The CDR3 length is 15 residues. J gave up 7 bases and V 8 bases, and 14 bases lay outside the gene matches. Looked up from germline, CDR1 is MDHEN and CDR2 is SYDVKM. As DNA, the CDR3 is TGTGCCAGCGAAAGAGGGGACAGGGCGATCGGGACCCAGTACTTC. This translates into CASERGDRAIGTQYF.

The rearrangement uses TRBV20-1 and TRBJ1-1; D possibly corresponds to TRBD1 (5 bases). CDR1 is DFQATT, CDR2 SNEGSKA, per germline (reference sequence). The ends were cut back, 6 bases at V and 2 bases at J, with 16 bases in the middle. This CDR3 region has 14 residues. The CDR3 spells CSASRATANTEAFF. In DNA, the CDR3 is TGCAGTGCGAGCCGTGCGACAGCTAACACTGAAGCTTTCTTT.